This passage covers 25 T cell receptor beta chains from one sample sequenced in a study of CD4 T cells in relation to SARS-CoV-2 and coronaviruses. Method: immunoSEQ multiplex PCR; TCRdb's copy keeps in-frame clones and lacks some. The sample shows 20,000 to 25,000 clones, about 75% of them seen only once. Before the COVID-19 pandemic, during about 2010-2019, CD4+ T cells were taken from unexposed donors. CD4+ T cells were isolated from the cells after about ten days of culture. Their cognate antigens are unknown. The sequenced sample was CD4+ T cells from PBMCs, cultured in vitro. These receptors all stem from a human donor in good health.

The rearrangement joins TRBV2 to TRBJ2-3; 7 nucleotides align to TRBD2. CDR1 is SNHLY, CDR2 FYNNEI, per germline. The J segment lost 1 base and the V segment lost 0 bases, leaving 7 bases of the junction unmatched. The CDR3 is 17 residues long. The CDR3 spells CASSEAIGRGRTDTQYF. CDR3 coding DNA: TGTGCCAGCAGTGAAGCCATTGGGAGGGGACGCACAGATACGCAGTATTTT.

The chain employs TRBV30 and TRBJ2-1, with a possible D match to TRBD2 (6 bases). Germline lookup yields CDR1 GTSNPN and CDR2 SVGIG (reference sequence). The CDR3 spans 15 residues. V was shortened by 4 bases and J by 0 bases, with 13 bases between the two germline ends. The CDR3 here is CAWTQKGLSYNEQFF. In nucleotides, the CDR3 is TGTGCCTGGACCCAGAAGGGACTCTCCTACAATGAGCAGTTCTTC.

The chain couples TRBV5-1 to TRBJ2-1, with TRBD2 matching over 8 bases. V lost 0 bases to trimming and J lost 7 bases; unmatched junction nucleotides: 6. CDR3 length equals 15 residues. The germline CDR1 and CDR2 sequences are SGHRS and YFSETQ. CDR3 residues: CASSLAPAGGNEQFF. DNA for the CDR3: TGCGCCAGCAGCTTGGCCCCCGCGGGAGGAAATGAGCAGTTCTTC.

As DNA, the CDR3 is TGCGCCAGCAGCTTCCTCGGACCCAGCCAAGAGACCCAGTACTTC. Residues: CASSFLGPSQETQYF. The chain recombines TRBV10-2 with TRBJ2-5; D unclear. Trimming took off 6 bases at V and 1 base at J, with 15 bases between the two ends. CDR1 is WSHSY, CDR2 SAAADI, per germline. The CDR3 extends over 15 amino acids.

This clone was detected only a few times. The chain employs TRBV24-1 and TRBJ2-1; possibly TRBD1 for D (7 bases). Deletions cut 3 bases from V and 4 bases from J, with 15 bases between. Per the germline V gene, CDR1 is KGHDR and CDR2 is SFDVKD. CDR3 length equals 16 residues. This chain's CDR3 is CATSDRAGRGYNEQFF. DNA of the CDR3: TGTGCCACCAGTGATCGAGCGGGCAGGGGGTACAATGAGCAGTTCTTC.

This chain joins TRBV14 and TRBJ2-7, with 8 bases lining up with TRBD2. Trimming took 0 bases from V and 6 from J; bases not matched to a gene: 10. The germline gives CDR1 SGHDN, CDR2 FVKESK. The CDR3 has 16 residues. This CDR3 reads CASSQDNAAGEGEQYF. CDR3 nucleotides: TGTGCCAGCAGCCAAGATAATGCAGCGGGAGAAGGCGAGCAGTACTTC.

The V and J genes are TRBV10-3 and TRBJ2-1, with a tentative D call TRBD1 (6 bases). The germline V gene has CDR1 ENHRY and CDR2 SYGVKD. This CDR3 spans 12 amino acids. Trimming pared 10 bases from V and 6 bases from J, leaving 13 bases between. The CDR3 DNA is TGTGCCAGCGCCGACAGGTTCAATGAGCAGTTCTTC. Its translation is CASADRFNEQFF.

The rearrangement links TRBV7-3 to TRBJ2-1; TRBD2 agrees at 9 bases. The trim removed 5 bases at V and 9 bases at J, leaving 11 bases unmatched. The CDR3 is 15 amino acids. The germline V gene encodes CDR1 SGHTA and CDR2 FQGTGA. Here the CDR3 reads CASSALAGGHSEQFF. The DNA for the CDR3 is TGTGCCAGCAGCGCTCTCGCGGGAGGGCATAGTGAGCAGTTCTTC.

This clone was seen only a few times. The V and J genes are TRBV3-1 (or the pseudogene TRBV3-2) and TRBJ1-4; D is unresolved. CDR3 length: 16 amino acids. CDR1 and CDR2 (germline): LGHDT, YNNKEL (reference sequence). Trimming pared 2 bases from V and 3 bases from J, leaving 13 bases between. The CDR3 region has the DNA TGTGCCAGCAGCCAAAAACCGACGGGTTCTAATGAAAAACTGTTTTTT. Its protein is CASSQKPTGSNEKLFF.

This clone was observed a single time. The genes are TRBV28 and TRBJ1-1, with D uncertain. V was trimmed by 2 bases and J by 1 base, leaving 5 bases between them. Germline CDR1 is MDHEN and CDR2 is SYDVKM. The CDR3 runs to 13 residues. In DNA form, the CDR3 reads TGTGCCAGCAGTTTAATTAAGAACACTGAAGCTTTCTTT. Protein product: CASSLIKNTEAFF.

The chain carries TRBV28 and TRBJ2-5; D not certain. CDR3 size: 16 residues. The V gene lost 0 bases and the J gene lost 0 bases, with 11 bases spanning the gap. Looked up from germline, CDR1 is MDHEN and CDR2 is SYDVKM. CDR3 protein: CASSLCPTQYQETQYF. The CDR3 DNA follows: TGTGCCAGCAGTTTATGCCCGACTCAGTACCAAGAGACCCAGTACTTC.

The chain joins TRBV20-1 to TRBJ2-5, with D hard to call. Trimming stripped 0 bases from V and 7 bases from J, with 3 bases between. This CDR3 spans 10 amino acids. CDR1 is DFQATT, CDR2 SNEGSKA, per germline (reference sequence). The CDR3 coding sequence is TGCAGTGCTAGAGATACGACCCAGTACTTC. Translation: CSARDTTQYF.

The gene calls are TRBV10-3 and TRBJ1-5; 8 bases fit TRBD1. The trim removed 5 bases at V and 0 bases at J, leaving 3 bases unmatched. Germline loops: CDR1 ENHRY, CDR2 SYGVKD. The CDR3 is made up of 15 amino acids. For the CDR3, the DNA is TGTGCCATCAGTCTGGACAGGGATAGCAATCAGCCCCAGCATTTT. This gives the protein CAISLDRDSNQPQHF.

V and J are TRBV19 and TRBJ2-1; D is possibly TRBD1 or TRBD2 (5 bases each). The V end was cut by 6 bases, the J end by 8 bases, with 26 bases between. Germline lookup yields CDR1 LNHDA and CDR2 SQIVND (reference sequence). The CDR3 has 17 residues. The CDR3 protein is CASRDLHLGRGVDEQFF. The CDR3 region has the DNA TGTGCCAGTAGGGACCTACATCTGGGTAGAGGGGTCGATGAGCAGTTCTTC.

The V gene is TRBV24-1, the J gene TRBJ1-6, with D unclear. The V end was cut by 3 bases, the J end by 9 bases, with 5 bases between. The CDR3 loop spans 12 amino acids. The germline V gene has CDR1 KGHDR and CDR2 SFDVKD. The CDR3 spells CATSDGSSPLHF. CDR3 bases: TGTGCCACCAGTGATGGGAGTTCACCCCTCCACTTT.

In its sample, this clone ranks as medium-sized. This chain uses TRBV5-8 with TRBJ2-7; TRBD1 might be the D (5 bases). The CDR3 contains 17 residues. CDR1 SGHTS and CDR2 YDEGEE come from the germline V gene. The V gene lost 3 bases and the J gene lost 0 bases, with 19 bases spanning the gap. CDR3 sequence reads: CASSYLGAVGSSYEQYF. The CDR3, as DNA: TGTGCCAGCAGCTATCTAGGGGCGGTAGGTAGCTCCTACGAGCAGTACTTC.

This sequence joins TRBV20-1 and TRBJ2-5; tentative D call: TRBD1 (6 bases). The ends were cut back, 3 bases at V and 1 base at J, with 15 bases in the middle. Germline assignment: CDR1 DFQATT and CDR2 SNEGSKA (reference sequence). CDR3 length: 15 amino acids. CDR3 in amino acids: CSASGYLTGQETQYF. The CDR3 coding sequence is TGCAGTGCTAGTGGGTATTTGACAGGCCAAGAGACCCAGTACTTC.

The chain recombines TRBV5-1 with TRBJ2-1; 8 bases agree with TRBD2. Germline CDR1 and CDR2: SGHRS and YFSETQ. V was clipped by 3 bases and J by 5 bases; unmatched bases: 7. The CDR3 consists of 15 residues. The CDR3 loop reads CASSWIAGHNNEQFF. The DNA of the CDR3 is TGCGCCAGCAGCTGGATAGCGGGACACAACAATGAGCAGTTCTTC.

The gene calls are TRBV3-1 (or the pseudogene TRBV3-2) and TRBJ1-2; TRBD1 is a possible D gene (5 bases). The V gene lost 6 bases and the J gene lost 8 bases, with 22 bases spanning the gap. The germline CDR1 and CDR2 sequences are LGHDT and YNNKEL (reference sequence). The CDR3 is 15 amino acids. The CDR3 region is CASSPPAGNMLGYTF. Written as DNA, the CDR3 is TGTGCCAGCAGTCCCCCCGCAGGGAACATGCTCGGCTACACCTTC.

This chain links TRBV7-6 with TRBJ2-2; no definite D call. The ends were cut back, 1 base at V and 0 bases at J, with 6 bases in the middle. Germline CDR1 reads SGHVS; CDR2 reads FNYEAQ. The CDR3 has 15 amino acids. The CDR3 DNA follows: TGTGCCAGCAGCTTAGGGGGTGCGAACACCGGGGAGCTGTTTTTT. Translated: CASSLGGANTGELFF. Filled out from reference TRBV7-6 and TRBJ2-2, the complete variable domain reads GAGVSQSPRYKVTKRGQDVALRCDPISGHVSLYWYRQALGQGPEFLTYFNYEAQQDKSGLPNDRFSAERPEGSISTLTIQRTEQRDSAMYRCASSLGGANTGELFFGEGSRLTVL.

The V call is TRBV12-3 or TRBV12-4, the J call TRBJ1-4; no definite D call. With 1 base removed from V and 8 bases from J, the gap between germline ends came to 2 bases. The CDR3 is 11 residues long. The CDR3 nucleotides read TGTGCCAGCAGTTTAGGCGAAAAACTGTTTTTT. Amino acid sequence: CASSLGEKLFF.

CDR3 in amino acids: CASSLGPGQGYEQYF. The CDR3 region has the DNA TGTGCCAGCAGCTTAGGTCCGGGACAGGGCTACGAGCAGTACTTC. V and J are TRBV7-3 and TRBJ2-7; 9 nucleotides align to TRBD1. CDR3 length: 15 amino acids. Germline CDR1 SGHTA, CDR2 FQGTGA. The junction had 5 bases not matched to a gene; V was cut back by 2 bases and J by 3 bases. The full variable domain, its missing parts supplied by reference TRBV7-3 and TRBJ2-7, is GAGVSQTPSNKVTEKGKYVELRCDPISGHTALYWYRQSLGQGPEFLIYFQGTGAADDSGLPNDRFFAVRPEGSVSTLKIQRTERGDSAVYLCASSLGPGQGYEQYFGPGTRLTVT.

The CDR3 DNA follows: TGTGCCAGCAGCTTAGCAAGTGTATCTGGGGCCAACGTCCTGACTTTC. Translation gives CASSLASVSGANVLTF. This chain connects TRBV7-9 to TRBJ2-6; no clear D gene. V was pared by 0 bases and J by 1 base, with 7 bases between. Germline V gene lookup returns CDR1 SEHNR and CDR2 FQNEAQ (reference sequence). The CDR3 length is 16 residues.

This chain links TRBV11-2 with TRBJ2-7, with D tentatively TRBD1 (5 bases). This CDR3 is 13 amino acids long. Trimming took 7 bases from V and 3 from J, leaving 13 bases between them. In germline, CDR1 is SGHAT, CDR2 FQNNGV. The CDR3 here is CASTPREGYEQYF. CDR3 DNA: TGTGCCAGCACCCCCAGGGAAGGCTACGAGCAGTACTTC.

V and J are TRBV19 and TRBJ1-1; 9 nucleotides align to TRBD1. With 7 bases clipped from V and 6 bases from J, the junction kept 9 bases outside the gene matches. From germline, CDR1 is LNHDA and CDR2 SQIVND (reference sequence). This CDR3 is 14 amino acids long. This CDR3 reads CASKLHRTGAEAFF. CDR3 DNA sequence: TGTGCCAGTAAGCTTCACCGGACAGGGGCTGAAGCTTTCTTT.